This T cell receptor (beta chain) was sequenced during a study of T-cell reconstitution after alpha-beta-depleted transplantation in children. The CDR3 loop spans 17 amino acids. V gave up 5 bases and J gave up 6 bases; unmatched junction bases: 17. Germline lookup yields CDR1 SEHNR and CDR2 FQNEAQ (reference sequence). A library of TCRbeta sequences, prepared with unique molecular identifiers, was generated. TCRdb reanalysed the PCR reads using MiXCR and keeps one entry per CDR3 protein. The sample includes about 540,000 distinct CDR3 sequences, about 17% of them seen just once. This clonotype was obtained from a human donor who donated a stem cell graft to a child with acute lymphoblastic leukemia. The chain combines TRBV7-9 with TRBJ2-3; 7 bases align to TRBD1. The specimen comprised PBMCs from the stem cell graft donor, sampled from the stem cell graft. CDR3 region: CASSLRDRDRVTDTQYF. As DNA, the CDR3 is TGTGCCAGCAGCCTCAGAGACAGGGACAGAGTGACCGATACGCAGTATTTT.